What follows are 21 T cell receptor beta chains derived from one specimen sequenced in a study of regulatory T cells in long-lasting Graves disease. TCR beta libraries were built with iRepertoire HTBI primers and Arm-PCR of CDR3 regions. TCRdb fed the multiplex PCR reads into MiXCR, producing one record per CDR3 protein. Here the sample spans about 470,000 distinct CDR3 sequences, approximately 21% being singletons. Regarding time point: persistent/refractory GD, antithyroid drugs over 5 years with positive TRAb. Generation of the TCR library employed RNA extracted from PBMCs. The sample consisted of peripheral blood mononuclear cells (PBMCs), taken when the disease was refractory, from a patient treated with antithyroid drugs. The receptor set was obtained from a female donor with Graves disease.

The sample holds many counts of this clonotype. The CDR3 region is CASSDRDNYEQYF. The CDR3 nucleotides are TGTGCCAGCAGTGACCGGGACAACTACGAGCAGTACTTC. The chain employs TRBV12-3 or TRBV12-4 and TRBJ2-7; D may be TRBD1 (6 bases). Trimming left V 5 bases short and J 3 bases short, with 11 bases between. This CDR3 is 13 amino acids long.

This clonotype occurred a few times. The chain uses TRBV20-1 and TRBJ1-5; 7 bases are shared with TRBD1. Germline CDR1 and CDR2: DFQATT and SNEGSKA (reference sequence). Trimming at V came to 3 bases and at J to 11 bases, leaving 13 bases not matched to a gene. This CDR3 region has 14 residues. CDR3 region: CSASETGNLAAQHF. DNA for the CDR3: TGCAGTGCTAGTGAGACAGGGAATTTGGCTGCCCAGCATTTT.

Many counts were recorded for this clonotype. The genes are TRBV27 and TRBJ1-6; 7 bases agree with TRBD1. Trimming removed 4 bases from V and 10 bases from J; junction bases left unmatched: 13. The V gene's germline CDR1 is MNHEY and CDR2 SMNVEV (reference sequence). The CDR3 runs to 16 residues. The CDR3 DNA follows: TGTGCCAGCAGTTATACCCGGACAGGAGGGGGCTCACCCCTCCACTTT. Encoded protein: CASSYTRTGGGSPLHF.

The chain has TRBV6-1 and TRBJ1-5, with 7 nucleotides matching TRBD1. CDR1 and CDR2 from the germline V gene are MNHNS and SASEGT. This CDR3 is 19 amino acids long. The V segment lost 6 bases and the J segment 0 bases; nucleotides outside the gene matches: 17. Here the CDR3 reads CASSHLIPGQLYSNQPQHF. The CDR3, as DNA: TGTGCCAGCAGCCATTTGATCCCGGGACAGCTATATAGCAATCAGCCCCAGCATTTT.

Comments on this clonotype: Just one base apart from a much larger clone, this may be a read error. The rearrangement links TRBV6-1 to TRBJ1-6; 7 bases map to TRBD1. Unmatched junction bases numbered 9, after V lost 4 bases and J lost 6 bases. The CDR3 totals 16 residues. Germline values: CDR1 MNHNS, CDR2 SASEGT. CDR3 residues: CASSGAGTATNSPLHF. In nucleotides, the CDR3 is TGTGCCAGCAGTGGAGCAGGGACAGCTACTAATTCACCCCTCCACTTT.

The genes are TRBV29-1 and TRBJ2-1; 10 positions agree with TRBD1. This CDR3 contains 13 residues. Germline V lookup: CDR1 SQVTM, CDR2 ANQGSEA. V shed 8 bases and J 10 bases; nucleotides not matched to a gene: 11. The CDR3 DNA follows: TGCAGCCTAACGGGACAGGGGTTAGAGGAGCAGTTCTTC. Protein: CSLTGQGLEEQFF.

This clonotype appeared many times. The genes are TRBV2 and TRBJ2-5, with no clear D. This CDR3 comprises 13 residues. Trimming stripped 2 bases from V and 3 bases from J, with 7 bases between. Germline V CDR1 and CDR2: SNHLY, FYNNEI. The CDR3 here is CASSERAKETQYF. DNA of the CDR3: TGTGCCAGCAGTGAACGGGCAAAAGAGACCCAGTACTTC.

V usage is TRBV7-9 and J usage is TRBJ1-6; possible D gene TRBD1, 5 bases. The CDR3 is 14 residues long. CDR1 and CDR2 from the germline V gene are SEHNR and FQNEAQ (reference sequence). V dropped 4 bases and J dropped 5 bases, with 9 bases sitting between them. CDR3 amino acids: CASSSGGDNSPLHF. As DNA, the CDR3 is TGTGCCAGCAGCTCGGGGGGGGATAATTCACCCCTCCACTTT.

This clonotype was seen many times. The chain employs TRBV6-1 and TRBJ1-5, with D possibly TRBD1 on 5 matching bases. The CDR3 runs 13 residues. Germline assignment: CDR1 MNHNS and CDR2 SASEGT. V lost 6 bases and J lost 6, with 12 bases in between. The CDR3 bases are TGTGCCAGCAGGTCCGGCGGGGGTCAGCCCCAGCATTTT. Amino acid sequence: CASRSGGGQPQHF.

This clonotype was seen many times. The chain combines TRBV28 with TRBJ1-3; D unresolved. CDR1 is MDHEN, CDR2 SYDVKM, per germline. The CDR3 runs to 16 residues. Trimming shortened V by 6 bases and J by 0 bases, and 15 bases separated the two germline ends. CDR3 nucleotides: TGTGCCAGCAGCTACCTATTGGCAAGCTCTGGAAACACCATATATTTT. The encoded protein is CASSYLLASSGNTIYF.

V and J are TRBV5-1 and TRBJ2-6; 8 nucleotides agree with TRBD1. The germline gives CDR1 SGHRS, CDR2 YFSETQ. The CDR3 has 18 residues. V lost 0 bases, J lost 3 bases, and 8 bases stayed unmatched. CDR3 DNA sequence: TGCGCCAGCAGCTTGGTACAGGGGGTTGACTTTGGGGCCAACGTCCTGACTTTC. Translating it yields CASSLVQGVDFGANVLTF.

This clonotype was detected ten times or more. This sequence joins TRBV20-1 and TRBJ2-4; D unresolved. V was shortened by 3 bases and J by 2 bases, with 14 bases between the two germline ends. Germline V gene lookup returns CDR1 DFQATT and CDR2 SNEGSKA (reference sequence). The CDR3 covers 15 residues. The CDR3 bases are TGCAGTGCTAGTCCAGGAACCGTAACCAAAAACATTCAGTACTTC. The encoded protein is CSASPGTVTKNIQYF.

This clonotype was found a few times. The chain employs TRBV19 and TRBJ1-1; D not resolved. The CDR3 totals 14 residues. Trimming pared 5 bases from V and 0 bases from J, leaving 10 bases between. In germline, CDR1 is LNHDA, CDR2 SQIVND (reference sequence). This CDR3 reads CASSPSHMNTEAFF. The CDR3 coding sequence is TGTGCCAGTAGTCCATCACACATGAACACTGAAGCTTTCTTT.

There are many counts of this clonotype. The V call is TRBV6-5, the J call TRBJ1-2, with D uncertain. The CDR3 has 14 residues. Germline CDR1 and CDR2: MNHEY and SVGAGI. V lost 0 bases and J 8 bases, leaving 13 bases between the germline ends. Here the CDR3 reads CASSYSNSAEGYTF. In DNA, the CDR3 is TGTGCCAGCAGTTACTCCAACAGCGCTGAGGGCTACACCTTC.

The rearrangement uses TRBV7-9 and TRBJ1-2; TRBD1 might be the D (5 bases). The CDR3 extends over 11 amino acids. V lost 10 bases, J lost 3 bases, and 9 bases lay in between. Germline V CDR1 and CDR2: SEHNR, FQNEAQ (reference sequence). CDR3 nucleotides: TGTGCCATGGGGGACGACTATGGCTACACCTTC. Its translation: CAMGDDYGYTF.

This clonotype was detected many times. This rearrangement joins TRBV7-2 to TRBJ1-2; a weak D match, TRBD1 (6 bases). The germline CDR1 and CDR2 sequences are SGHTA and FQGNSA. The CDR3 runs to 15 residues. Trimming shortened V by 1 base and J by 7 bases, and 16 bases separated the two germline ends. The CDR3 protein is CASSLGVVGGLGYTF. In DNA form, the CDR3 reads TGTGCCAGCAGCTTAGGGGTCGTGGGGGGCCTTGGCTACACCTTC.

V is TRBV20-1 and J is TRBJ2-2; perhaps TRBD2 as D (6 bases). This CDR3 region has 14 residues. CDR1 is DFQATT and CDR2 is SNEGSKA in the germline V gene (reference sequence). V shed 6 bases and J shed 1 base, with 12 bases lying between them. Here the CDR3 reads CSASGTQNTGELFF. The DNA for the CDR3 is TGCAGTGCCTCAGGGACTCAGAACACCGGGGAGCTGTTTTTT.

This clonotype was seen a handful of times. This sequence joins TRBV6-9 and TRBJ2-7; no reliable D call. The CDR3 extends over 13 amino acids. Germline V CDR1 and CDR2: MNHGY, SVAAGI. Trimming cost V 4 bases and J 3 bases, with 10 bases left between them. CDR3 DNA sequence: TGTGCCAGCAGTTCGATCATCAACTACGAGCAGTACTTC. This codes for CASSSIINYEQYF.

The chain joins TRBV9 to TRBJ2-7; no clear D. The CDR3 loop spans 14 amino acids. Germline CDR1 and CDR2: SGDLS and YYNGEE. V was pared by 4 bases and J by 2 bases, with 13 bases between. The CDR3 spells CASSPRSFPYEQYF. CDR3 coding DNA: TGTGCCAGCAGCCCTCGGTCCTTCCCCTACGAGCAGTACTTC.

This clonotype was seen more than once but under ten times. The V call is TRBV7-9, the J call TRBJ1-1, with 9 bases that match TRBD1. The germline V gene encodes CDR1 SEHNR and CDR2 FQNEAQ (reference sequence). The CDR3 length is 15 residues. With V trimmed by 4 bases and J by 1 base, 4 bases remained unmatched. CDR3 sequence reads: CASSWGQGKNTEAFF. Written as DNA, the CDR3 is TGTGCCAGCAGCTGGGGACAGGGAAAGAACACTGAAGCTTTCTTT.

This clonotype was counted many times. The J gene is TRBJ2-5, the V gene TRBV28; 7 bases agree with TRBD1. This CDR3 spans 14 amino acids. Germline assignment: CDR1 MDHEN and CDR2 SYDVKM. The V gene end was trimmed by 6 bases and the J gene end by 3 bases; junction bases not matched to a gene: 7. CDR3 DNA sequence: TGTGCCAGCAGCCGAAAGGGGGCGGAAGAGACCCAGTACTTC. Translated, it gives CASSRKGAEETQYF. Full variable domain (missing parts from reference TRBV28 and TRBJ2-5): DVKVTQSSRYLVKRTGEKVFLECVQDMDHENMFWYRQDPGLGLRLIYFSYDVKMKEKGDIPEGYSVSREKKERFSLILESASTNQTSMYLCASSRKGAEETQYFGPGTRLLVL.